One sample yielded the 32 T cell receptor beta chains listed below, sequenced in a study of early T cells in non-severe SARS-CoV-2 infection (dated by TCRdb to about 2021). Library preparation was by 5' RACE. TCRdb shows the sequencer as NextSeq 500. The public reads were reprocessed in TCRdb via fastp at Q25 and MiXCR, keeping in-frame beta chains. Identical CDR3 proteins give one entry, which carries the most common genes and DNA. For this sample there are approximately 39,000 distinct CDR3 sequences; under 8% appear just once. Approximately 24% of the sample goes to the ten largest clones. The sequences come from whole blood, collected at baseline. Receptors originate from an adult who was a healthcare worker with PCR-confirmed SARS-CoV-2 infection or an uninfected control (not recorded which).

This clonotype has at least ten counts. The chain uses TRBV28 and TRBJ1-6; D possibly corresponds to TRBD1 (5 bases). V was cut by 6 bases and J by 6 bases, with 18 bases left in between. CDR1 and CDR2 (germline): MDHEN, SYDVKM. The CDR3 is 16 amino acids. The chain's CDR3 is CASSPPGWGLNSPLHF. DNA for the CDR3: TGTGCCAGCAGCCCGCCCGGGTGGGGCCTTAATTCACCCCTCCACTTT.

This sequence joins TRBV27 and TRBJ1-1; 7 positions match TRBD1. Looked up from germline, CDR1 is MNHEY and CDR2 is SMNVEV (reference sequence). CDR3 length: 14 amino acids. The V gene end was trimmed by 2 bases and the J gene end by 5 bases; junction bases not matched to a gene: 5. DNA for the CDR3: TGTGCCAGCAGTTTAACCAGGGGGGGAACTGAAGCTTTCTTT. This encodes CASSLTRGGTEAFF.

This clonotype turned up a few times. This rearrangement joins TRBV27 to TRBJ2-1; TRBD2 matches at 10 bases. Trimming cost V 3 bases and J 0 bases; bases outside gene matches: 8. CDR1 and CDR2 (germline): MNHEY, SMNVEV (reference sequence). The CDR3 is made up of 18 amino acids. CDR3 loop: CASSFVAGGSSSYNEQFF. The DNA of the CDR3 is TGTGCCAGCAGTTTCGTAGCGGGAGGTTCGAGCTCCTACAATGAGCAGTTCTTC.

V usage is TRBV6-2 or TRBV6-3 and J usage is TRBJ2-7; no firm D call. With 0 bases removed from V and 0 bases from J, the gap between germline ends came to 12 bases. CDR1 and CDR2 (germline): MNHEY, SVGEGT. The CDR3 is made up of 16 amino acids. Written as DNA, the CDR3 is TGTGCCAGCAGTTACTCGAGTCGGGTTAGCTCCTACGAGCAGTACTTC. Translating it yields CASSYSSRVSSYEQYF.

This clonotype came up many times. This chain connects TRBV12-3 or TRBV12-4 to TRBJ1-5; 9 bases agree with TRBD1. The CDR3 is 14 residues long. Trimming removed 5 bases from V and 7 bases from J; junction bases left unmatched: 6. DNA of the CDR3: TGTGCCAGCAGTACAGGGGGCGCAGGCCAGCCCCAGCATTTT. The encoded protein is CASSTGGAGQPQHF.

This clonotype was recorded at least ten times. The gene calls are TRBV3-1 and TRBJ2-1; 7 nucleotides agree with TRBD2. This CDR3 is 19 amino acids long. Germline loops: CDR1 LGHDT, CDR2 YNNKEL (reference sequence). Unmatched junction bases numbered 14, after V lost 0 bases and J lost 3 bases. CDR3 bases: TGTGCCAGCAGCCAAGACGAGGAGGGAGGGCCTATCAGCTACAATGAGCAGTTCTTC. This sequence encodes CASSQDEEGGPISYNEQFF.

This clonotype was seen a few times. The CDR3 DNA sequence: TGTGCCAGTAGTATGGCTGGGACCTATGGCTACACCTTC. It yields the protein CASSMAGTYGYTF. V is TRBV19 and J is TRBJ1-2; perhaps TRBD1 as D (5 bases). Trimming took 3 bases from V and 4 from J, leaving 9 bases between them. This CDR3 comprises 13 residues. CDR1 and CDR2 from the germline V gene are LNHDA and SQIVND (reference sequence).

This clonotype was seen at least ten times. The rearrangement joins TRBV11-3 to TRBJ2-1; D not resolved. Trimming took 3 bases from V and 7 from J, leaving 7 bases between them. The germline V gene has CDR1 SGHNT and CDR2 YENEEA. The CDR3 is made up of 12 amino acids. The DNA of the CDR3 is TGTGCCAGCAGCTTCGAAGGGAATGAGCAGTTCTTC. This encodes CASSFEGNEQFF.

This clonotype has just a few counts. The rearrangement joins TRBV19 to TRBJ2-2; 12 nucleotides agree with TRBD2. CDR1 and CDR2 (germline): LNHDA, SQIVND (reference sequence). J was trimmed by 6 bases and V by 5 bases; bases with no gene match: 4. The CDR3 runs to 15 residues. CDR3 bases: TGTGCCAGTAGTTTGCTAGCGGGAGGGCCCGGGGAGCTGTTTTTT. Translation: CASSLLAGGPGELFF.

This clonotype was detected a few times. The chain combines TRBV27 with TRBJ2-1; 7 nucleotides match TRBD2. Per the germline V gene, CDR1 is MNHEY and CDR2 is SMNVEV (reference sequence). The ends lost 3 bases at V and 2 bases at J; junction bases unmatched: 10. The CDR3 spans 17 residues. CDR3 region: CASSFFSGGLTYNEQFF. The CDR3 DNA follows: TGTGCCAGCAGTTTTTTTTCGGGGGGACTTACCTACAATGAGCAGTTCTTC.

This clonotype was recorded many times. CDR3 nucleotides: TGTGCCAGCAGCTTGAATAGCTGGGGGGGCACCGGGGAGCTGTTTTTT. This gives the protein CASSLNSWGGTGELFF. The V call is TRBV11-2, the J call TRBJ2-2; 7 nucleotides match TRBD2. The germline V gene has CDR1 SGHAT and CDR2 FQNNGV. The J segment lost 4 bases and the V segment lost 3 bases, leaving 8 bases of the junction unmatched. This CDR3 has 16 residues.

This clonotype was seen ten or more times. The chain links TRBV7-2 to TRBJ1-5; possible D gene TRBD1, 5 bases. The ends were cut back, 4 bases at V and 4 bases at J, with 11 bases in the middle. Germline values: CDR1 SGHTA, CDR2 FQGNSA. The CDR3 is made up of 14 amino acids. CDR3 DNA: TGTGCCAGCAGCTCTATGGGGGGTAATCAGCCCCAGCATTTT. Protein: CASSSMGGNQPQHF.

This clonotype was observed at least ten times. CDR3 residues: CASSPRGDSRATNEKLFF. CDR3 DNA sequence: TGTGCCAGCAGTCCCAGGGGGGACAGCCGCGCAACTAATGAAAAACTGTTTTTT. V and J are TRBV4-2 and TRBJ1-4, with TRBD1 matching over 7 bases. This CDR3 is 18 amino acids long. Germline CDR1 reads LGHNA; CDR2 reads YNFKEQ. V was pared by 6 bases and J by 0 bases, with 13 bases of the junction left unmatched.

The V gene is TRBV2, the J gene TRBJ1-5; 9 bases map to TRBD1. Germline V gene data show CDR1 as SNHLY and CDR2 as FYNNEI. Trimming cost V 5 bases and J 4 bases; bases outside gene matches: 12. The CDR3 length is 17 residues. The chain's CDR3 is CASSPYGQGRANQPQHF. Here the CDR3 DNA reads TGTGCCAGCAGTCCATACGGACAGGGGAGGGCAAATCAGCCCCAGCATTTT.

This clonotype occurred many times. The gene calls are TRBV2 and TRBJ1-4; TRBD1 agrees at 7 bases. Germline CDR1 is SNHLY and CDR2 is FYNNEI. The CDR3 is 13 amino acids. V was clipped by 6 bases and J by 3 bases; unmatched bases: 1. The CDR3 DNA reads TGTGCCAGCAGACAGGGGCCTAATGAAAAACTGTTTTTT. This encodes CASRQGPNEKLFF.

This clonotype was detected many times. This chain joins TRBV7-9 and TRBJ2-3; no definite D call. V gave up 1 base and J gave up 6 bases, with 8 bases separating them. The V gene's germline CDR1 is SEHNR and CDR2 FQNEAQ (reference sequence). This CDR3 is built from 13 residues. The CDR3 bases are TGTGCCAGCAGCTTAGAAACAACGGATACGCAGTATTTT. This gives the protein CASSLETTDTQYF.

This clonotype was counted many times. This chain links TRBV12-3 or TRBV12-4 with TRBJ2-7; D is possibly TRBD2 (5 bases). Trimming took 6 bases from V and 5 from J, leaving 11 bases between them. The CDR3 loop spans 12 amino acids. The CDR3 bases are TGTGCCAGCAGCCCTTTGAGGGACGAGCAGTACTTC. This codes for CASSPLRDEQYF.

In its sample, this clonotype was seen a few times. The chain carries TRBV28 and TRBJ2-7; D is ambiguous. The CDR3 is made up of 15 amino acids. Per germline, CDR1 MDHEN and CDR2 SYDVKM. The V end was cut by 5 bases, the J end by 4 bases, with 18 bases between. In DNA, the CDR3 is TGTGCCAGCAGTCCCCCGGAGAATGATTTTTACGAGCAGTACTTC. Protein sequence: CASSPPENDFYEQYF.

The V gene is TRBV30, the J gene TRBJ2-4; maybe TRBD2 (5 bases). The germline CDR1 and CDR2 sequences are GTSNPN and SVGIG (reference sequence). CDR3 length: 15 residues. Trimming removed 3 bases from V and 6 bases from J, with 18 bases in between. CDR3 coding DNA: TGTGCCTGGAGCAAGTCGAGGGCTTTAGGAAACATTCAGTACTTC. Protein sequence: CAWSKSRALGNIQYF.

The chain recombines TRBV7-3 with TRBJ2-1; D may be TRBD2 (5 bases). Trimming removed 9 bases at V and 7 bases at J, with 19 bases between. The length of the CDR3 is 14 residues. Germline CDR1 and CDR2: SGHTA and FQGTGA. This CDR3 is CASALDGGYNEQFF. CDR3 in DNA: TGTGCCAGTGCACTGGACGGAGGTTATAATGAGCAGTTCTTC. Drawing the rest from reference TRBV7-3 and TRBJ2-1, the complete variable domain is GAGVSQTPSNKVTEKGKYVELRCDPISGHTALYWYRQSLGQGPEFLIYFQGTGAADDSGLPNDRFFAVRPEGSVSTLKIQRTERGDSAVYLCASALDGGYNEQFFGPGTRLTVL.

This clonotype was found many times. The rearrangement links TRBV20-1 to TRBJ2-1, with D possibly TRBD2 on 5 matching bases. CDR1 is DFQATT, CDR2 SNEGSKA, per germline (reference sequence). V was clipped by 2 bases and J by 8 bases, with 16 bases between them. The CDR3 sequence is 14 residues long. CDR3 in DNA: TGCAGTGCTAGATCCCGGACTCAAATCGATGAGCAGTTCTTC. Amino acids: CSARSRTQIDEQFF.

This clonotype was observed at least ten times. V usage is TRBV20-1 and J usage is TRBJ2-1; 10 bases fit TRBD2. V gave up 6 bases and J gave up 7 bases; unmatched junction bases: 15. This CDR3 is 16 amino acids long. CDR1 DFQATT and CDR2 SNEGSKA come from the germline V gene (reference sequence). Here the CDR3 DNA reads TGCAGTGCCCGCCGGCCCGCTAGCGGGAGACAGAATGAGCAGTTCTTC. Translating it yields CSARRPASGRQNEQFF.

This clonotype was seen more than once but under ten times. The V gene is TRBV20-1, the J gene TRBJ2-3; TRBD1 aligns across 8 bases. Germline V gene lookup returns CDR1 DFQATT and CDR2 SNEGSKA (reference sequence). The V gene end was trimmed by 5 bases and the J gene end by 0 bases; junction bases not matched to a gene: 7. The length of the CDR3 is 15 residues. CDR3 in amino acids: CSAAHRGRSTDTQYF. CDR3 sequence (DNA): TGCAGTGCTGCCCACAGGGGGAGAAGCACAGATACGCAGTATTTT.

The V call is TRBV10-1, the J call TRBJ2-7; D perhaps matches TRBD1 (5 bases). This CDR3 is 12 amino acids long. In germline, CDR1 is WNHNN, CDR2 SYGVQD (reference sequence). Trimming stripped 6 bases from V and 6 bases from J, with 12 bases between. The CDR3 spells CASSDPGLEQYF. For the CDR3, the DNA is TGCGCCAGCAGCGATCCAGGGCTCGAGCAGTACTTC.

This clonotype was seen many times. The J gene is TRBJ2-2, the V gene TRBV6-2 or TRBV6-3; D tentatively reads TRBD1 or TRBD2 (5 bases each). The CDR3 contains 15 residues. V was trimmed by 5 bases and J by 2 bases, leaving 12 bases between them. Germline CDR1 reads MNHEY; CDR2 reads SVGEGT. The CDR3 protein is CASSPRDQNTGELFF. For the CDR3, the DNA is TGTGCCAGCAGTCCTAGGGACCAAAACACCGGGGAGCTGTTTTTT.

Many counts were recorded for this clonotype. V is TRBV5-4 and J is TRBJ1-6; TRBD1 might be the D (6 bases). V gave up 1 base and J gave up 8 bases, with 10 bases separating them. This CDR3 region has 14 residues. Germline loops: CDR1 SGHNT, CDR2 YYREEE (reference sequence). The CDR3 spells CASSLRDTYSPLHF. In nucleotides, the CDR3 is TGTGCCAGCAGCTTGAGGGACACCTATTCACCCCTCCACTTT.

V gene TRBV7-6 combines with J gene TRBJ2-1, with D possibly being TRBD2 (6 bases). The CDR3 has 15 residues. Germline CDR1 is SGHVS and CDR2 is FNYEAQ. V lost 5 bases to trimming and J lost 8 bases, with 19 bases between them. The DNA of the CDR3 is TGTGCCAGCAGCCCAGGGACTTCACCTTCGGATGAGCAGTTCTTC. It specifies CASSPGTSPSDEQFF.

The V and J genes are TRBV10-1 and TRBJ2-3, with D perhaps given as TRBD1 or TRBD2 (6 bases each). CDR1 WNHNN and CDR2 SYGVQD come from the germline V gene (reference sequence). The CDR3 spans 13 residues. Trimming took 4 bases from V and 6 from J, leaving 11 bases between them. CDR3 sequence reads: CASSALGGDTQYF. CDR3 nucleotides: TGCGCCAGCAGTGCTCTCGGGGGCGATACGCAGTATTTT.

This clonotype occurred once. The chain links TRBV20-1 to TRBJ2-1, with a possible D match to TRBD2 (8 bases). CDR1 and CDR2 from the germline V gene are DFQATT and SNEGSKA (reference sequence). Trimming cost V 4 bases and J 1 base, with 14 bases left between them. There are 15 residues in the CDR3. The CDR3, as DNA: TGCAGTGCTACAGGGGGACTAGTTTCCTACAATGAGCAGTTCTTC. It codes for CSATGGLVSYNEQFF.

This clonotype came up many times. CDR3 sequence (DNA): TGTGCCAGCAGTGAAGGACCGAACAATCAGCCCCAGCATTTT. Its protein product is CASSEGPNNQPQHF. The chain is built from TRBV6-1 and TRBJ1-5; D unresolved. The CDR3 has 14 residues. V gave up 1 base and J gave up 3 bases, with 7 bases separating them. Germline lookup yields CDR1 MNHNS and CDR2 SASEGT.

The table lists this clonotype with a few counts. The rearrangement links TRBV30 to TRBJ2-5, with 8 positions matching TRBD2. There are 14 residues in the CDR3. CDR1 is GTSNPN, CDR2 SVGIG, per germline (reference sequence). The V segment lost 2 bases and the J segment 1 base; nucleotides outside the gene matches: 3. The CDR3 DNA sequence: TGTGCCTGGAGTCGGGGACTAGGCCAAGAGACCCAGTACTTC. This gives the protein CAWSRGLGQETQYF.

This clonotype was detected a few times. The CDR3 coding sequence is TGCAGTGCTCGCCTCGGGACGGATAATTCACCCCTCCACTTT. Translation: CSARLGTDNSPLHF. The chain links TRBV20-1 to TRBJ1-6; possible D gene TRBD1, 5 bases. This CDR3 contains 14 residues. The germline gives CDR1 DFQATT, CDR2 SNEGSKA (reference sequence). V was clipped by 5 bases and J by 5 bases, with 13 bases between them.